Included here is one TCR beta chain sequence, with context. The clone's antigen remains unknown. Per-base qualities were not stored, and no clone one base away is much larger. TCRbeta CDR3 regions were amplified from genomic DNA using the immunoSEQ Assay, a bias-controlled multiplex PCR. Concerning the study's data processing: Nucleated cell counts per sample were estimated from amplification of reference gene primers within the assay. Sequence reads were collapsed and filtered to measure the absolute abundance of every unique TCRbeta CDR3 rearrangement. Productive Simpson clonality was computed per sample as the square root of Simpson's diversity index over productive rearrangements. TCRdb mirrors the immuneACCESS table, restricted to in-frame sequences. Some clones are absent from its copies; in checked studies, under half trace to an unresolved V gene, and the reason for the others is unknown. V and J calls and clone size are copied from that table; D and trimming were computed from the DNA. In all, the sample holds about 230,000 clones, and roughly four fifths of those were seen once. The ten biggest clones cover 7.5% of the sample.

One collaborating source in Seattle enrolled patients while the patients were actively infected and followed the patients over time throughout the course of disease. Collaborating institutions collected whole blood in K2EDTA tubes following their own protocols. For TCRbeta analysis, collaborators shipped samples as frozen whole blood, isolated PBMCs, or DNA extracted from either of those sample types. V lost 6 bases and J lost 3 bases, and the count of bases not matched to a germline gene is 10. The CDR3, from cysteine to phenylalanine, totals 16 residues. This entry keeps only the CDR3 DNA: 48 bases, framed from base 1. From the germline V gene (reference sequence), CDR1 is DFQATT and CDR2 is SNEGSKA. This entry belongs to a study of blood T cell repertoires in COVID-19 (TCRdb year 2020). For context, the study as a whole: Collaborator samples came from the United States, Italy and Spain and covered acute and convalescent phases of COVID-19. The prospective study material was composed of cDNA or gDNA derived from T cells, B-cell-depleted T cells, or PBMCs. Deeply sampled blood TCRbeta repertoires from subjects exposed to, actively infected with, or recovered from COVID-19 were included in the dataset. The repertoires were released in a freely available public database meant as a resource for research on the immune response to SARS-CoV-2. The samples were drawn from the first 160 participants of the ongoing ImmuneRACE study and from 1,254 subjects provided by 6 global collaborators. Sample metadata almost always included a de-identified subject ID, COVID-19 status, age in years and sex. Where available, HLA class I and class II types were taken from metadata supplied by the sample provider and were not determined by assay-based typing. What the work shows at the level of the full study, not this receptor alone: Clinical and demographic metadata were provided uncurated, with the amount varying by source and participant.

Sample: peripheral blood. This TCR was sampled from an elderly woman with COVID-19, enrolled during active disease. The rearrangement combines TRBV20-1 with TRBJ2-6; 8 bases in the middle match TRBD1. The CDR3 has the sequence CSASPGTGYGANVLTF. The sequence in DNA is TGCAGTGCAAGTCCCGGGACAGGTTATGGGGCCAACGTCCTGACTTTC.